The sequence of this T cell receptor beta chain was determined in a study of blood T cell repertoires in COVID-19. As for the study in general: Acute and convalescent COVID-19 specimens originated in the United States, Italy and Spain. Sources were T cells, B-cell-depleted T cells, or PBMCs; the material itself was cDNA or gDNA.

How the authors handled the data: Amplification of reference gene primers was used by the study to estimate nucleated cell counts. Generated by immunoSEQ multiplex PCR, the TCRdb table keeps only in-frame clones and is missing some. That table gives V, J and clone size, and the DNA gave D and trimming. The data contain about 400,000 clones, roughly 90% of them seen just once; the ten biggest clones take up 2% to 2.5%. Assignments of participants to cohorts depended upon their own reported clinical history. This CDR3 is 13 amino acids long. V was cut by 2 bases and J by 13 bases, with 16 bases left in between. CDR1 SGHRS and CDR2 YFSETQ come from the germline V gene.

The clonotype was recovered from a woman in her forties with acute COVID-19. The J gene is TRBJ2-1, the V gene TRBV5-1; D is uncertain. The specimen sequenced was PBMCs or T cells enriched from blood (not recorded which). The CDR3 nucleotides read TGCGCCAGCAGCTTTGGGCCTTATAAGGAACAGTTCTTC. Translating gives CASSFGPYKEQFF. Combining the CDR3 with reference TRBV5-1 and TRBJ2-1 gives the whole variable domain KAGVTQTPRYLIKTRGQQVTLSCSPISGHRSVSWYQQTPGQGLQFLFEYFSETQRNKGNFPGRFSGRQFSNSRSEMNVSTLELGDSALYLCASSFGPYKEQFFGPGTRLTVL.